Here is one T cell receptor (beta chain) with its context. Its cognate antigen is unknown. This record belongs to a study of beta chain features in type 1 diabetes. The CDR3 has 14 amino acids. Trimming shortened V by 1 base and J by 1 base, and 7 bases separated the two germline ends. Germline V gene data show CDR1 as SGHAT and CDR2 as FQNNGV. Expressed TCRB transcripts were sequenced because the isolated RNA had all been reverse transcribed beforehand. TCRdb's copy holds only in-frame clones and misses some; the assay was immunoSEQ multiplex PCR. The profile shows approximately 270,000 clones, roughly an eighth of them singletons. Points from the study as a whole: There was a moderate but significant shortening of TCRB CDR3s in all four CD4+ subsets of Type 1 diabetes patients.

The chain carries TRBV11-2 and TRBJ1-2, with D unclear. Sequences were obtained from naive CD4+ T cells from blood. The TCR sequence derives from a man aged 25-40 years with type 1 diabetes. The CDR3 region has the DNA TGTGCCAGCAGCTTAGGGCACGTTAACTATGGCTACACCTTC. This encodes CASSLGHVNYGYTF.